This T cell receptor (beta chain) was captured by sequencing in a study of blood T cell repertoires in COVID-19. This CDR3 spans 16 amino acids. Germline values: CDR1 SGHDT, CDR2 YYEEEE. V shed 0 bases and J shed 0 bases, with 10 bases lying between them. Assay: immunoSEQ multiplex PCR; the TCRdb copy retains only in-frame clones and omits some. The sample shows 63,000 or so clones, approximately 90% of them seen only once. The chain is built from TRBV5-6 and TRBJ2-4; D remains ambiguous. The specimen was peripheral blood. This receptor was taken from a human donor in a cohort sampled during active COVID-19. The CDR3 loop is CASSLDLKLAKNIQYF. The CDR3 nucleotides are TGTGCCAGCAGCTTGGATCTTAAACTAGCCAAAAACATTCAGTACTTC.